This T cell receptor beta chain was found in a study of monozygotic twins with inflammatory bowel disease. The CDR3 spans 14 residues. Germline V gene sequence: CDR1 DFQATT, CDR2 SNEGSKA (reference sequence). UMIs were attached via template switching, each with a 6-nucleotide sample barcode. TCRdb reprocessed the 5' RACE reads and keeps a single row for each CDR3 protein, giving no DNA. In total, the table holds around 380,000 distinct CDR3 sequences. Turning to this clonotype: The antigen remains unidentified.

Overall study results and limits: Inverse Simpson values showed less TCRbeta diversity in IBD patients than in their healthy co-twins.

The sequencing input was blood. The clonotype was recovered from a human donor with ulcerative colitis or Crohn's disease, or a healthy co-twin of an affected twin (not recorded which). The chain is built from TRBV20-1 and TRBJ2-5; checking the TCRdb D call of TRBD1 is not possible without DNA. CDR3: CSARDRGEIGTQYF.